The rows below give T cell receptor beta chains drawn from one sample of a study of CD8 T cell repertoires and HIV-1 epitope variants. These receptors' antigens are unknown. Clones were read by immunoSEQ multiplex PCR, and TCRdb kept only the in-frame ones, dropping some. The repertoire holds thousands of clones, with more than 65% as singletons. Sequencing used cultured CD8+ T cells derived from PBMCs. These receptors all stem from a male donor with HIV. Both conserved end residues are part of each CDR3. A D gene is named only where the DNA matches it firmly. Part of the rows lack a size; the others show once, few, many or a class for expanded clones.

>once|.|TRBJ2-1|TRBV7-6
TGTGCCAGCAGTTCCATAGTCTACAATGAGCAGTTCTTC
CASSSIVYNEQFF
>once|TRBD1|TRBJ2-1|TRBV28
TGTGCCAGCAGCCCTGGCGTAGGACAGGGAAAGTTCTTC
CASSPGVGQGKFF
>.|.|TRBJ2-3|TRBV7-8
TGTGCCAGCAGCTTAATGGGGGCAGATACGCAGTATTTT
CASSLMGADTQYF
>.|.|TRBJ2-5|TRBV28
TGTGCCAGCAGTTTAGGGTCTCTCGCAGCAGCGGAAGAGACCCAGTACTTC
CASSLGSLAAAEETQYF
>.|.|TRBJ1-4|TRBV5-1
TGCGCCAGCAGCCCCTGGACAGTAAGGGCAACTAATGAAAAACTGTTTTTT
CASSPWTVRATNEKLFF
>few|TRBD1|TRBJ2-7|TRBV9
TGTGCCAGCAGCGTAGCACCGGGACAGGGTATATACGAGCAGTACTTC
CASSVAPGQGIYEQYF
>few|.|TRBJ2-7|TRBV4-2
TGTGCCAGCAGCCAACCCCTTGAGGCCTCCTACGAGCAGTACTTC
CASSQPLEASYEQYF
>.|TRBD1|TRBJ1-6|TRBV5-4
TGTGCCAGCAGCCCGCCTACAGGGGAATTGGGTAATTCACCCCTCCACTTT
CASSPPTGELGNSPLHF
>few|TRBD1|TRBJ2-7|TRBV7-9
TGTGCCAGCAGTGGGACAGCCTCCTACGAGCAGTACTTC
CASSGTASYEQYF
>once|TRBD2|TRBJ2-1|TRBV9
TGTGCCAGCAGCGCCGGAGCGGGGTGGAATGAGCAGTTCTTC
CASSAGAGWNEQFF
>.|.|TRBJ2-1|TRBV27
TGTGCCAGCAGTTTACGCCCCCCCTCTGCCTACAATGAGCAGTTCTTC
CASSLRPPSAYNEQFF
>.|.|TRBJ2-3|TRBV5-4
TGTGCCAGCAGCTTGTCGGCGGGGGCACCAGATACGCAGTATTTT
CASSLSAGAPDTQYF
>.|.|TRBJ2-1|TRBV27
TGTGCCAGCAGTTTAAGGGCGAGCTCCTACAATGAGCAGTTCTTC
CASSLRASSYNEQFF
>.|.|TRBJ2-1|TRBV18
TGTGCCAGCTCACCGGACAAGGGCCCACAATACAATGAGCAGTTCTTC
CASSPDKGPQYNEQFF
>.|.|TRBJ1-1|TRBV10-2
TGCGCCAGCAGCGAAATTTTTACAGGGAGCACTGAAGCTTTCTTT
CASSEIFTGSTEAFF
>.|TRBD2|TRBJ2-7|TRBV13
TGTGCCAGCAACCCCCGACTAGCTTCCCCGTGTGGCGAGCAGTACTTC
CASNPRLASPCGEQYF
>.|TRBD1|TRBJ1-1|TRBV19
TGTGCCAGTAGGACAGGGGTGCGGAACACTGAAGCTTTCTTT
CASRTGVRNTEAFF
>.|TRBD2|TRBJ2-7|TRBV4-3
TGCGCCAGCAGCCAAGATTACGGGACTAGCGGCTACGAGCAGTACTTC
CASSQDYGTSGYEQYF
>.|.|TRBJ2-5|TRBV4-1
TGCGCCAGCAGCCAAGATCGCGGGGCCCGGTCAGAGACCCAGTACTTC
CASSQDRGARSETQYF
>once|.|TRBJ1-2|TRBV6-1
TGTGCCAGCAGGGGCCCTCCTAACTATGGCTACACCTTC
CASRGPPNYGYTF
>.|.|TRBJ2-3|TRBV28
TGTGCCAGCAGTTTGCTGGGAGAAGATACGCAGTATTTT
CASSLLGEDTQYF
>few|.|TRBJ1-1|TRBV28
TGTGCCAGCAGGACTTTATATGGCAGGCTGAACACTGAAGCTTTCTTT
CASRTLYGRLNTEAFF
>.|.|TRBJ2-1|TRBV6-5
TGTGCCAGCAGTTACGGACACGGCTCCTACAATGAGCAGTTCTTC
CASSYGHGSYNEQFF
>medium-sized|.|TRBJ2-7|TRBV28
TGTGCCAGCAGTTTGGGGACTCCCGCCTACGAGCAGTACTTC
CASSLGTPAYEQYF
>medium-sized|.|TRBJ2-2|TRBV19
TGTGCCAGTAGTATTAGAGGATCCACCGGGGAGCTGTTTTTT
CASSIRGSTGELFF
>.|.|TRBJ2-3|TRBV5-6
TGTGCCAGCAGCGTGAGGGTTCGGGCAGACACAGATACGCAGTATTTT
CASSVRVRADTDTQYF
>.|.|TRBJ2-7|TRBV19
TGTGCCAGTAGTATATCCAGACAGATCCCCTACGAGCAGTACTTC
CASSISRQIPYEQYF
>once|TRBD2|TRBJ2-1|TRBV2
TGTGCCAGCAGCGGAGGGCGGGAGGTTAATGAGCAGTTCTTC
CASSGGREVNEQFF
>.|.|TRBJ1-1|TRBV2
TGTGCCAGCAGTGAATTTGGGGGCACTGAAGCTTTCTTT
CASSEFGGTEAFF
>.|.|TRBJ2-7|TRBV7-7
TGTGCCAGCAGCCCCGGGCTGACCTACGAGCAGTACTTC
CASSPGLTYEQYF
>.|TRBD1|TRBJ1-4|TRBV28
TGTGCCAGCAGGCTCACTCGAACAGGGGCGGCTAATGAAAAACTGTTTTTT
CASRLTRTGAANEKLFF
>.|TRBD1|TRBJ1-1|TRBV27
TGTGCCAGCAGCTCTACAGGGGGCGGGTACACTGAAGCTTTCTTT
CASSSTGGGYTEAFF
>.|TRBD2|TRBJ2-3|TRBV4-3
TGCGCCAGCAGCCAAGAGGGCGGGGGGGAGCACGATACGCAGTATTTT
CASSQEGGGEHDTQYF
>.|.|TRBJ1-4|TRBV2
TGTGCCTGGGGGGGGCAGACCAATGAAAAACTGTTTTTT
CAWGGQTNEKLFF
>.|TRBD1|TRBJ2-3|TRBV6-6
TGTGCCAGCAACCGAGGGGGCGCTTCAGATACGCAGTATTTT
CASNRGGASDTQYF
>.|TRBD2|TRBJ2-1|TRBV27
TGTGCCAGCAGTATGCACTCTAGCGGGGGGGCGAATGAGCAGTTCTTC
CASSMHSSGGANEQFF
>.|TRBD2|TRBJ2-5|TRBV6-5
TGTGCCAGCAGTAGCGGGGGGGCCGAGGAGACCCAGTACTTC
CASSSGGAEETQYF
>.|.|TRBJ2-1|TRBV28
TGTGCCAGCAGTTTATCCCCCAATGAGCAGTTCTTC
CASSLSPNEQFF
>.|.|TRBJ2-7|TRBV6-6
TGTGCCAGCACCATCGGCGTTTCCTACGAGCAGTACTTC
CASTIGVSYEQYF
>.|.|TRBJ1-1|TRBV13
TGTGCCAGCAGCTTAGCAGCAGAAGAGTATGACACTGAAGCTTTCTTT
CASSLAAEEYDTEAFF
>.|.|TRBJ2-7|TRBV5-4
TGTGCCAGCAGCTTGGAAAGGCACGAGCAGTACTTC
CASSLERHEQYF
>few|.|TRBJ1-2|TRBV29-1
TGCAGCGTTGAGGACTATGGCTACACCTTC
CSVEDYGYTF
>.|.|TRBJ2-5|TRBV27
TGTGCCAGCAGTGTGATTCCGGGATGGGGAGAGACCCAGTACTTC
CASSVIPGWGETQYF
>.|TRBD1|TRBJ2-2|TRBV19
TGTGCCAGTAATACAGGGGCCGGGGAGCTGTTTTTT
CASNTGAGELFF
>.|.|TRBJ2-5|TRBV7-7
TGTGCCAGCAGCTTAGCTCCCGAGAGGGAGACCCAGTACTTC
CASSLAPERETQYF
>.|.|TRBJ1-1|TRBV9
TGTGCCAGCAGCGCGGAATCCGGGGTCTCTGAAGCTTTCTTT
CASSAESGVSEAFF
>once|.|TRBJ2-2|TRBV7-9
TGTGCCAGCAGCCTCCAGGGGATGAACACCGGGGAGCTGTTTTTT
CASSLQGMNTGELFF
>.|.|TRBJ1-4|TRBV7-9
TGTGCCAGCAGCTTAGAATCCCAGGGTAGGGAAAAACTGTTTTTT
CASSLESQGREKLFF
>.|.|TRBJ1-6|TRBV5-6
TGTGCCAGCAGCTTGGGCAGGGAGGTCTCACCCCTCCACTTT
CASSLGREVSPLHF
>.|.|TRBJ2-4|TRBV7-9
TGTGCCAGCAGCTTACCCGTTACAGGAGCCAAAAACATTCAGTACTTC
CASSLPVTGAKNIQYF
>.|.|TRBJ1-1|TRBV18
TGTGCCAGCTCACGCGAGGAGGGGGCTGAAGCTTTCTTT
CASSREEGAEAFF
>.|TRBD1|TRBJ2-7|TRBV7-6
TGTGCCAGCAGCTTCGGGACAGGGGCCAACGAGCAGTACTTC
CASSFGTGANEQYF
>.|TRBD1|TRBJ1-1|TRBV7-9
TGTGCCAGCAGCCCGGTGACAGGGGACACTGAAGCTTTCTTT
CASSPVTGDTEAFF